Each of the 22 T cell receptor beta chains below was sequenced from the same sample in a study of blood T cell repertoires in COVID-19 (dated by TCRdb to the early 2020s). The library was generated by the immunoSEQ multiplex PCR assay. TCRdb retrieved this table from immuneACCESS and kept in-frame rearrangements only. Not all clones are present; in checked studies, unresolved V genes account for under half, and no reason is known for the remainder. This sample holds about 430,000 clones; about 88% were observed only once. The top ten clones comprise 1.4% to 1.5% of the sample. The sample taken for sequencing was PBMCs or T cells enriched from blood (not recorded which). The receptor set was obtained from a woman aged 18-29 years who had been exposed to COVID-19.

This chain connects TRBV5-1 to TRBJ1-6, with D perhaps TRBD1 (6 bases). The CDR3 is made up of 14 amino acids. Trimming stripped 4 bases from V and 8 bases from J, with 13 bases between. The V gene's germline CDR1 is SGHRS and CDR2 YFSETQ. CDR3 in DNA: TGCGCCAGCAGCGGAACAGGGACACATTCACCCCTCCACTTT. Its translation is CASSGTGTHSPLHF. The full variable domain, rest sourced from reference TRBV5-1 and TRBJ1-6, is KAGVTQTPRYLIKTRGQQVTLSCSPISGHRSVSWYQQTPGQGLQFLFEYFSETQRNKGNFPGRFSGRQFSNSRSEMNVSTLELGDSALYLCASSGTGTHSPLHFGNGTRLTVT.

With respect to this clone: The same CDR3 can be traced to other DNA sequences in this sample. This chain joins TRBV18 and TRBJ2-7, with 8 bases aligning to TRBD1. The V segment lost 6 bases and the J segment 3 bases; nucleotides outside the gene matches: 4. The CDR3 totals 13 residues. Germline-derived CDR1 and CDR2 are KGHSH and LQKENI. The CDR3 protein is CASSLGTGYEQYF. The CDR3 nucleotides read TGTGCCAGCTCCTTAGGGACAGGCTACGAGCAGTACTTC.

This chain uses TRBV12-5 with TRBJ1-1; perhaps TRBD1 as D (6 bases). The CDR3 consists of 13 residues. V lost 5 bases and J lost 4, with 11 bases in between. Per germline, CDR1 LGHNT and CDR2 FRNRAP. The CDR3 reads CASGHREGTEAFF. The DNA for the CDR3 is TGTGCTAGTGGTCACAGGGAGGGCACTGAAGCTTTCTTT. The variable domain in full, with the rest retrieved from reference TRBV12-5 and TRBJ1-1, is DARVTQTPRHKVTEMGQEVTMRCQPILGHNTVFWYRQTMMQGLELLAYFRNRAPLDDSGMPKDRFSAEMPDATLATLKIQPSEPRDSAVYFCASGHREGTEAFFGQGTRLTVV.

The chain combines TRBV18 with TRBJ2-1; 10 nucleotides line up with TRBD1. CDR1 and CDR2 (germline): KGHSH, LQKENI. Trimming cost V 3 bases and J 7 bases; bases outside gene matches: 6. CDR3 length: 15 amino acids. The CDR3, as DNA: TGTGCCAGCTCACCGAGACAGGGGGCCGTGAATGAGCAGTTCTTC. Its translation is CASSPRQGAVNEQFF.

The chain couples TRBV5-1 to TRBJ2-7; D might be TRBD1 (6 bases). V lost 0 bases and J lost 4, with 8 bases in between. The CDR3 sequence is 13 residues long. CDR1 and CDR2 (germline): SGHRS, YFSETQ. The CDR3 reads CASSLATGYEQYF. CDR3 DNA sequence: TGCGCCAGCAGCTTGGCAACAGGGTACGAGCAGTACTTC.

This clone was observed once. This chain joins TRBV5-6 and TRBJ1-1; D gene uncertain. The CDR3 consists of 16 residues. The germline V and J ends were trimmed by 0 bases and 0 bases, with 12 bases remaining between them. Germline loops: CDR1 SGHDT, CDR2 YYEEEE. Here the CDR3 reads CASSLGSLGVNTEAFF. The CDR3 DNA reads as TGTGCCAGCAGCTTGGGGAGTCTTGGAGTGAACACTGAAGCTTTCTTT.

The genes are TRBV4-1 and TRBJ2-7; 7 bases are shared with TRBD2. Losses at the gene ends were 0 bases for V and 3 bases for J; bases not matched to a gene: 2. Germline loops: CDR1 MGHRA, CDR2 YSYEKL. This CDR3 spans 14 amino acids. CDR3 bases: TGCGCCAGCAGCCAAGAACCGGGGGGCTACGAGCAGTACTTC. This encodes CASSQEPGGYEQYF.

This sequence joins TRBV27 and TRBJ2-1; TRBD1 aligns across 11 bases. This CDR3 region has 14 residues. Per germline, CDR1 MNHEY and CDR2 SMNVEV (reference sequence). CDR3 DNA sequence: TGTGGTATAGGGACAGGGGGTTCCTACAATGAGCAGTTCTTC. This sequence encodes CGIGTGGSYNEQFF.

This chain uses TRBV5-4 with TRBJ2-7; TRBD2 might be the D (5 bases). The germline CDR1 and CDR2 sequences are SGHNT and YYREEE (reference sequence). CDR3 length: 13 residues. Trimming pared 4 bases from V and 4 bases from J, leaving 12 bases between. The CDR3 DNA reads TGTGCCAGCAGCCCCCAGCCGGGGTACGAGCAGTACTTC. Translation: CASSPQPGYEQYF.

This chain joins TRBV11-2 and TRBJ1-2; possible D gene TRBD1, 6 bases. The CDR3 runs to 14 residues. CDR1 SGHAT and CDR2 FQNNGV come from the germline V gene. V lost 5 bases, J lost 3 bases, and 13 bases lay in between. The CDR3 loop reads CASSLGQTYYGYTF. CDR3 DNA: TGTGCCAGCAGCCTAGGACAGACTTACTATGGCTACACCTTC.

The J gene is TRBJ2-1, the V gene TRBV28; weak D call: TRBD2 (5 bases). The V gene's germline CDR1 is MDHEN and CDR2 SYDVKM. V lost 6 bases and J 3 bases, leaving 6 bases between the germline ends. This CDR3 has 12 residues. CDR3 amino acids: CASSGNYNEQFF. DNA of the CDR3: TGTGCCAGCAGCGGGAACTACAATGAGCAGTTCTTC.

The chain joins TRBV5-1 to TRBJ2-1; TRBD1 matches 7 bases. The V gene end was trimmed by 4 bases and the J gene end by 6 bases; junction bases not matched to a gene: 10. This CDR3 is built from 15 residues. Looked up from germline, CDR1 is SGHRS and CDR2 is YFSETQ. The CDR3 DNA reads TGCGCCAGCAGCCACGGACGGGACAGAAGCAATGAGCAGTTCTTC. Its translation is CASSHGRDRSNEQFF.

The V and J genes are TRBV6-1 and TRBJ1-5; maybe TRBD1 (6 bases). In germline, CDR1 is MNHNS, CDR2 SASEGT. The length of the CDR3 is 15 residues. V lost 6 bases to trimming and J lost 6 bases, with 18 bases between them. Here the CDR3 reads CASRQQGREGQPQHF. The CDR3 DNA follows: TGTGCCAGCAGACAACAGGGTAGGGAGGGTCAGCCCCAGCATTTT.

The V gene is TRBV3-1 (or the pseudogene TRBV3-2), the J gene TRBJ1-2; TRBD1 matches at 7 bases. The CDR3 length is 17 residues. With V trimmed by 8 bases and J by 0 bases, 15 bases remained unmatched. Germline V gene data show CDR1 as LGHDT and CDR2 as YNNKEL (reference sequence). CDR3 amino acids: CASSGPLTGRTNYGYTF. CDR3 DNA sequence: TGTGCCAGCTCAGGACCTCTGACAGGGAGAACTAACTATGGCTACACCTTC.

V usage is TRBV4-1 and J usage is TRBJ2-7; D remains unclear. Germline CDR1 reads MGHRA; CDR2 reads YSYEKL. The V end lost 1 base, the J end lost 6 bases, and 13 bases lay between the germline ends. The CDR3 is 14 amino acids. CDR3 protein: CASSQGSQVGEQYF. The CDR3, as DNA: TGCGCCAGCAGCCAAGGGTCTCAGGTCGGCGAGCAGTACTTC.

The rearrangement uses TRBV27 and TRBJ2-1, with a possible D match to TRBD1 (6 bases). The germline CDR1 and CDR2 sequences are MNHEY and SMNVEV (reference sequence). The CDR3 consists of 15 residues. Trimming pared 5 bases from V and 1 base from J, leaving 12 bases between. The CDR3 protein is CASSATGPSYNEQFF. In DNA form, the CDR3 reads TGTGCCAGCAGTGCCACAGGGCCATCCTACAATGAGCAGTTCTTC.

This clone came up a few times. The chain links TRBV27 to TRBJ2-1; 15 bases are shared with TRBD2. The CDR3 consists of 16 residues. Germline CDR1 and CDR2: MNHEY and SMNVEV (reference sequence). Losses at the gene ends were 6 bases for V and 1 base for J; bases not matched to a gene: 1. CDR3 sequence reads: CASRGTSGRSYNEQFF. The CDR3 coding sequence is TGTGCCAGCAGGGGGACTAGCGGGAGGTCCTACAATGAGCAGTTCTTC.

The gene calls are TRBV19 and TRBJ1-5; the D is unclear. The CDR3 sequence is 15 residues long. CDR1 and CDR2 from the germline V gene are LNHDA and SQIVND (reference sequence). The germline V and J ends were trimmed by 4 bases and 1 base, with 11 bases remaining between them. The CDR3 is CASSTTILSNQPQHF. Here the CDR3 DNA reads TGTGCCAGTAGTACGACAATACTGAGCAATCAGCCCCAGCATTTT.

The chain carries TRBV3-1 (or the pseudogene TRBV3-2) and TRBJ1-3, with 8 bases that match TRBD1. The germline V gene encodes CDR1 LGHDT and CDR2 YNNKEL (reference sequence). The CDR3 spans 16 residues. V was pared by 4 bases and J by 4 bases, with 9 bases of the junction left unmatched. CDR3 protein: CASSLTPQGAGNTIYF. The DNA of the CDR3 is TGTGCCAGCAGCCTAACCCCCCAGGGGGCGGGAAACACCATATATTTT.

This clone occurred a few times. The gene calls are TRBV30 and TRBJ1-6; 9 bases match TRBD1. Trimming cost V 4 bases and J 0 bases; bases outside gene matches: 4. Germline CDR1 and CDR2: GTSNPN and SVGIG (reference sequence). The CDR3 loop spans 16 amino acids. The CDR3 loop reads CAWNTGGISYNSPLHF. CDR3 in DNA: TGTGCCTGGAATACAGGGGGCATCTCCTATAATTCACCCCTCCACTTT.

The chain carries TRBV6-5 and TRBJ1-1; tentative D call: TRBD1 (6 bases). The CDR3 extends over 13 amino acids. The germline gives CDR1 MNHEY, CDR2 SVGAGI. Trimming shortened V by 6 bases and J by 4 bases, and 12 bases separated the two germline ends. CDR3 region: CASSRGLGTEAFF. Written as DNA, the CDR3 is TGTGCCAGCAGCAGGGGTTTAGGCACTGAAGCTTTCTTT.

The chain links TRBV14 to TRBJ2-5; 9 positions match TRBD2. This CDR3 has 17 amino acids. CDR1 SGHDN and CDR2 FVKESK come from the germline V gene. After removal of 1 base from V and 2 bases from J, the junction contained 8 bases not matched to a gene. Here the CDR3 DNA reads TGTGCCAGCAGCCAAGGTGCCCTAGCGGGACCTCAAGAGACCCAGTACTTC. It yields the protein CASSQGALAGPQETQYF.